One sample yielded the 24 T cell receptor beta chains listed below, sequenced in a study of response to subunit inactivated influenza vaccine. From the RT-PCR reads, TCRdb called clonotypes with MiXCR, one entry per CDR3 protein. The sample consists of 500,000 to 600,000 distinct CDR3 sequences, 7.6% of them appearing once. The source material was PBMCs from blood, sampled roughly 24 months after vaccination. The receptor set was obtained from a man between 50 and 75 years old who received an inactivated influenza vaccine.

This clonotype was recorded many times. V usage is TRBV12-3 or TRBV12-4 and J usage is TRBJ2-2; maybe TRBD1 (6 bases). There are 14 residues in the CDR3. Deletions cut 6 bases from V and 4 bases from J, with 12 bases between. The CDR3 bases are TGTGCCAGCAGGCCGGGACAACTCACCGGGGAGCTGTTTTTT. Translation gives CASRPGQLTGELFF.

This clonotype was detected only a few times. This chain uses TRBV5-1 with TRBJ2-4; 7 bases line up with TRBD1. CDR1 and CDR2 from the germline V gene are SGHRS and YFSETQ. With 4 bases clipped from V and 3 bases from J, the junction kept 4 bases outside the gene matches. The CDR3 contains 14 residues. The CDR3 DNA is TGCGCCAGCAGCCCGGGACAGAACAAAAACATTCAGTACTTC. Amino acids: CASSPGQNKNIQYF.

The gene calls are TRBV7-9 and TRBJ2-3; D may match TRBD1 or TRBD2 (6 bases each). This CDR3 region has 15 residues. The V and J ends lost 5 bases and 1 base respectively, with 13 bases between them. CDR1 and CDR2 (germline): SEHNR, FQNEAQ (reference sequence). CDR3 protein: CASSPVRGGTDTQYF. CDR3 sequence (DNA): TGTGCCAGCAGCCCGGTGAGGGGGGGCACAGATACGCAGTATTTT.

This chain uses TRBV4-3 with TRBJ2-1, with D perhaps assigned TRBD1 or TRBD2 (5 bases each). Trimming removed 1 base from V and 5 bases from J, with 12 bases in between. CDR1 and CDR2 (germline): LGHNA, YSLEER. The CDR3 sequence is 15 residues long. The CDR3 reads CASSQAFGANNEQFF. The CDR3 coding sequence is TGCGCCAGCAGCCAAGCATTCGGGGCTAACAATGAGCAGTTCTTC.

Many counts were recorded for this clonotype. The chain joins TRBV5-1 to TRBJ2-1; 11 nucleotides match TRBD2. The CDR3 is 16 residues long. Trimming removed 1 base from V and 12 bases from J; junction bases left unmatched: 12. Germline CDR1 SGHRS, CDR2 YFSETQ. In nucleotides, the CDR3 is TGCGCCAGCAGCTTGATAGCGGGAGGGCCGCAGCAAGGGCAGTTCTTC. It codes for CASSLIAGGPQQGQFF.

This clonotype occurred a few times. The chain combines TRBV10-1 with TRBJ2-7, with 8 bases matching TRBD1. V lost 1 base and J lost 3; bases outside the gene matches: 5. Germline CDR1 WNHNN, CDR2 SYGVQD (reference sequence). The CDR3 length is 15 residues. CDR3 loop: CASSEWTGLDYEQYF. The DNA for the CDR3 is TGCGCCAGCAGTGAGTGGACAGGGCTGGACTACGAGCAGTACTTC.

This clonotype has a handful of counts. The V gene is TRBV7-2, the J gene TRBJ1-5; D not certain. CDR3 size: 15 residues. Germline-derived CDR1 and CDR2 are SGHTA and FQGNSA. Trimming removed 1 base from V and 8 bases from J, with 15 bases in between. CDR3 sequence reads: CASSLVGRGQEPQHF. CDR3 DNA: TGTGCCAGCAGCTTAGTAGGCAGAGGTCAGGAGCCCCAGCATTTT. Supplemented by reference TRBV7-2 and TRBJ1-5, the full variable domain reads GAGVSQSPSNKVTEKGKDVELRCDPISGHTALYWYRQSLGQGLEFLIYFQGNSAPDKSGLPSDRFSAERTGGSVSTLTIQRTQQEDSAVYLCASSLVGRGQEPQHFGDGTRLSIL.

This clonotype was picked up a small number of times. The chain carries TRBV2 and TRBJ2-1, with TRBD2 identical over 10 bases. V dropped 6 bases and J dropped 4; count of bases not matched to a gene: 9. Germline CDR1 is SNHLY and CDR2 is FYNNEI. The CDR3 covers 16 residues. CDR3 sequence: CASSPTSGVVYNEQFF. In DNA, the CDR3 is TGTGCCAGCAGCCCCACTAGCGGGGTGGTTTACAATGAGCAGTTCTTC.

In its sample, this clonotype was seen a few times. The J gene is TRBJ2-7, the V gene TRBV5-6, with 10 bases aligning to TRBD2. The V and J ends lost 4 bases and 5 bases, in that order; junction bases with no gene match: 9. This CDR3 has 15 amino acids. Germline-derived CDR1 and CDR2 are SGHDT and YYEEEE. The CDR3 bases are TGTGCCAGCAGCAGGCTAGCGGGAGCCTCTCACGAGCAGTACTTC. Translation gives CASSRLAGASHEQYF.

This clonotype was counted a few times. The V gene is TRBV12-3 or TRBV12-4, the J gene TRBJ2-5; TRBD1 or TRBD2 may be the D gene (5 bases each). This CDR3 spans 15 amino acids. V was trimmed by 6 bases and J by 4 bases, leaving 18 bases between them. Here the CDR3 DNA reads TGTGCCAGCAGCCCCGGGGCAGGTTTGTTAGAGACCCAGTACTTC. Encoded protein: CASSPGAGLLETQYF.

As DNA, the CDR3 is TGCAGCGTTGCGCCGGGACTGGGGGCATTCGAGCAGTTCTTC. Translating gives CSVAPGLGAFEQFF. The genes are TRBV29-1 and TRBJ2-1; either TRBD1 or TRBD2 may fit D (6 bases each). The CDR3 is 14 amino acids. Germline CDR1 SQVTM, CDR2 ANQGSEA. V lost 4 bases, J lost 10 bases, and 20 bases lay in between.

This rearrangement joins TRBV20-1 to TRBJ2-1; weak D call: TRBD2 (6 bases). Trimming shortened V by 6 bases and J by 0 bases, and 12 bases separated the two germline ends. Germline loops: CDR1 DFQATT, CDR2 SNEGSKA (reference sequence). The CDR3 covers 14 residues. CDR3: CSAELASSYNEQFF. CDR3 sequence (DNA): TGCAGTGCGGAACTAGCCAGCTCCTACAATGAGCAGTTCTTC.

V is TRBV7-9 and J is TRBJ2-7; D may be TRBD2 (5 bases). The germline V gene has CDR1 SEHNR and CDR2 FQNEAQ (reference sequence). The CDR3 spans 15 residues. V lost 1 base to trimming and J lost 5 bases, with 15 bases between them. The CDR3 here is CASSLGSGGEHEQYF. Here the CDR3 DNA reads TGTGCCAGCAGCTTAGGCAGTGGTGGGGAGCACGAGCAGTACTTC.

The genes are TRBV3-1 and TRBJ2-3; 10 positions agree with TRBD2. CDR3 length: 15 amino acids. The V gene end was trimmed by 0 bases and the J gene end by 4 bases; junction bases not matched to a gene: 1. Germline V lookup: CDR1 LGHDT, CDR2 YNNKEL (reference sequence). The CDR3: CASSQDLAGADTQYF. The CDR3 DNA reads TGTGCCAGCAGCCAAGACCTAGCGGGGGCAGATACGCAGTATTTT.

The genes are TRBV5-4 and TRBJ2-5; 8 nucleotides agree with TRBD1. Germline assignment: CDR1 SGHNT and CDR2 YYREEE (reference sequence). This CDR3 has 15 amino acids. V gave up 6 bases and J gave up 4 bases; unmatched junction bases: 11. The CDR3 sequence: CASTLDRAGRETQYF. Written as DNA, the CDR3 is TGTGCCAGCACCCTGGACAGGGCCGGTAGAGAGACCCAGTACTTC.

This clonotype was detected only a few times. The chain joins TRBV10-3 to TRBJ2-3, with 11 bases aligning to TRBD1. The CDR3 contains 14 residues. V lost 10 bases and J lost 6; bases outside the gene matches: 9. From germline, CDR1 is ENHRY and CDR2 SYGVKD. CDR3 sequence reads: CATGGTGGSDTQYF. CDR3 nucleotide sequence: TGTGCCACCGGGGGGACAGGGGGTTCCGATACGCAGTATTTT.

This clonotype was recorded a few times. The V gene is TRBV6-2 or TRBV6-3, the J gene TRBJ1-6; 10 nucleotides align to TRBD1. CDR1 is MNHEY and CDR2 is SVGEGT in the germline V gene. The CDR3 loop spans 15 amino acids. J lost 9 bases, V lost 6 bases, and 8 bases had no gene match. DNA of the CDR3: TGTGCCAGCAGGAAGGGACAGGGGTTCGCTTCACCCCTCCACTTT. It specifies CASRKGQGFASPLHF.

This clonotype was recorded many times. The rearrangement uses TRBV7-2 and TRBJ1-1; 8 bases match TRBD1. V lost 0 bases, J lost 6 bases, and 0 bases stayed unmatched. From germline, CDR1 is SGHTA and CDR2 FQGNSA. The CDR3 extends over 13 amino acids. CDR3 nucleotides: TGTGCCAGCAGCTTAGCACAGGGGGCTGAAGCTTTCTTT. This gives the protein CASSLAQGAEAFF.

This clonotype was counted between two and nine times. This chain connects TRBV6-5 to TRBJ2-5; possible D gene TRBD1, 6 bases. CDR3 length equals 15 residues. The germline V and J ends were trimmed by 3 bases and 4 bases, with 15 bases remaining between them. Germline lookup yields CDR1 MNHEY and CDR2 SVGAGI. CDR3 loop: CASSYLWDTGETQYF. CDR3 bases: TGTGCCAGCAGTTATCTCTGGGACACAGGAGAGACCCAGTACTTC.

This clonotype has only a few counts. V usage is TRBV27 and J usage is TRBJ2-1, with D perhaps TRBD1 (5 bases). Per germline, CDR1 MNHEY and CDR2 SMNVEV (reference sequence). The ends were cut back, 3 bases at V and 5 bases at J, with 8 bases in the middle. The CDR3 totals 13 residues. The CDR3 nucleotides are TGTGCCAGCAGTTTCTCAGGGAACAATGAGCAGTTCTTC. Translated: CASSFSGNNEQFF.

The V and J genes are TRBV9 and TRBJ2-6; 10 bases agree with TRBD1. The CDR3 runs to 18 residues. V gave up 3 bases and J gave up 0 bases; unmatched junction bases: 6. Per germline, CDR1 SGDLS and CDR2 YYNGEE. DNA for the CDR3: TGTGCCAGCAGCGCCCGGGACAGGGGAATCTCTGGGGCCAACGTCCTGACTTTC. Residues: CASSARDRGISGANVLTF.

This clonotype was detected many times. The CDR3 loop is CASSDGSYTYNEQFF. DNA for the CDR3: TGTGCCAGCAGTGATGGGAGTTACACCTACAATGAGCAGTTCTTC. The chain carries TRBV12-3 or TRBV12-4 and TRBJ2-1; D is perhaps TRBD2 (5 bases). This CDR3 is built from 15 residues. Trimming pared 5 bases from V and 2 bases from J, leaving 13 bases between.

The table lists this clonotype with many counts. This chain uses TRBV29-1 with TRBJ2-2; tentatively, D is TRBD2 (6 bases). This CDR3 has 15 amino acids. Germline values: CDR1 SQVTM, CDR2 ANQGSEA. Trimming cost V 2 bases and J 0 bases, with 10 bases left between them. DNA of the CDR3: TGCAGCGTTGAATCTAGCGTACCGAACACCGGGGAGCTGTTTTTT. This sequence encodes CSVESSVPNTGELFF.

This chain links TRBV2 with TRBJ2-7; 7 bases fit TRBD1. CDR3 length equals 16 residues. V shed 6 bases, J shed 0 bases, and the junction held 11 bases outside the gene matches. The V gene's germline CDR1 is SNHLY and CDR2 FYNNEI. The CDR3 bases are TGTGCCAGCAGCCTGTATAGGACAGGAGCCTCCTACGAGCAGTACTTC. Its protein is CASSLYRTGASYEQYF.